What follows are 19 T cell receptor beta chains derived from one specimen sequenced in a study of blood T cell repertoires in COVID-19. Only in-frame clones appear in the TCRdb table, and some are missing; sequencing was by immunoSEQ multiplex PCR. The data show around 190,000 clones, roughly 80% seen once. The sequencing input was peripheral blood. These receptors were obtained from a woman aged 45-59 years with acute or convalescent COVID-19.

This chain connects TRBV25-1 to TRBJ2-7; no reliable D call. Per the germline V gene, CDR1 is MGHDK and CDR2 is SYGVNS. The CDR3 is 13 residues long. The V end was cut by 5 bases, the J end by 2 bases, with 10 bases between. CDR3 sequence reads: CASSPTPPYEQYF. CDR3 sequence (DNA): TGTGCCAGCAGTCCAACACCTCCCTACGAGCAGTACTTC.

The CDR3 is CASSLDAIYGYTF. The CDR3 DNA follows: TGCGCCAGCAGCTTGGATGCGATATATGGCTACACCTTC. The chain recombines TRBV5-1 with TRBJ1-2; no definite D call. Germline-derived CDR1 and CDR2 are SGHRS and YFSETQ. Trimming removed 0 bases from V and 5 bases from J, with 8 bases in between. The CDR3 contains 13 residues.

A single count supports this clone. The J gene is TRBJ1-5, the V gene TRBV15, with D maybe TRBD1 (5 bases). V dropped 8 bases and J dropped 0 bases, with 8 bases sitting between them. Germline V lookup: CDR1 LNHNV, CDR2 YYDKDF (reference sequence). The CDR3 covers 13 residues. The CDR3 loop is CATSGDSNQPQHF. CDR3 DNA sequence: TGTGCCACCTCGGGGGATAGCAATCAGCCCCAGCATTTT.

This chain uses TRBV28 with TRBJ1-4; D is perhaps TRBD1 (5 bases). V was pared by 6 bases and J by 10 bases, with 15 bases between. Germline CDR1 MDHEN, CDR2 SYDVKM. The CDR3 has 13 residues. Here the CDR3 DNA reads TGTGCCAGCAGGCCCCCGCGGGACCCAAAACTGTTTTTT. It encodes CASRPPRDPKLFF.

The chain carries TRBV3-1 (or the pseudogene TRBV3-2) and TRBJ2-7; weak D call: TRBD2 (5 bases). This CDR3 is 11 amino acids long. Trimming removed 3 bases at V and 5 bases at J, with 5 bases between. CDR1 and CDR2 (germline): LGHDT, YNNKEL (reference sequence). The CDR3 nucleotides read TGTGCCAGCAGCCAGGAGGACGAGCAGTACTTC. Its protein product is CASSQEDEQYF.

DNA of the CDR3: TGCGCCAGCAGCCAAGATGCGGGCTTTGTAACAGATACGCAGTATTTT. This sequence encodes CASSQDAGFVTDTQYF. The rearrangement links TRBV4-3 to TRBJ2-3; tentative D call: TRBD2 (5 bases). V was pared by 0 bases and J by 3 bases, with 13 bases between. Germline lookup yields CDR1 LGHNA and CDR2 YSLEER. CDR3 length: 16 amino acids.

The CDR3 reads CASSFGNREGYTF. The CDR3 nucleotides are TGTGCCAGCAGCTTTGGGAACAGGGAGGGCTACACCTTC. The chain recombines TRBV7-2 with TRBJ1-2; D is possibly TRBD1 (6 bases). Germline V gene data show CDR1 as SGHTA and CDR2 as FQGNSA. The V gene lost 3 bases and the J gene lost 8 bases, with 13 bases spanning the gap. The CDR3 spans 13 residues.

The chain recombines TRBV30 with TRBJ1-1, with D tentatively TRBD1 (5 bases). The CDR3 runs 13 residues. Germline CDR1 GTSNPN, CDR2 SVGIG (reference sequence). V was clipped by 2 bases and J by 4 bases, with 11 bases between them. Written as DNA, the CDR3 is TGTGCCTGGAGTTTGGGACTAAGCACTGAAGCTTTCTTT. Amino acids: CAWSLGLSTEAFF.

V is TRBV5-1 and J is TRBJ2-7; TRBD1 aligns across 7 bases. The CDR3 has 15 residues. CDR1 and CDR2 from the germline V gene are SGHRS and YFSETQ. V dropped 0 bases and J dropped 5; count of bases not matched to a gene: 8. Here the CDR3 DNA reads TGCGCCAGCAGCTTGGAATCGACAGGGTCGGACGAGCAGTACTTC. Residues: CASSLESTGSDEQYF.

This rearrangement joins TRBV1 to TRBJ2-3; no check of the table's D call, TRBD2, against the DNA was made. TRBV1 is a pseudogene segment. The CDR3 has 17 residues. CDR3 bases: TGCACCAGCAGCCAAGATCGGAGGCGGGAGGGTGTAGGCACGCAGTATTTT. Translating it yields CTSSQDRRREGVGTQYF.

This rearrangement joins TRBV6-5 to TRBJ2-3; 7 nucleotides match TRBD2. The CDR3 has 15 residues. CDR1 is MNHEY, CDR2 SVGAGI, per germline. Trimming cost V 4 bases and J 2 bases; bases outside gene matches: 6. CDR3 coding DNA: TGTGCCAGCAGTTCCGGGACTACCTTCACAGATACGCAGTATTTT. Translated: CASSSGTTFTDTQYF.

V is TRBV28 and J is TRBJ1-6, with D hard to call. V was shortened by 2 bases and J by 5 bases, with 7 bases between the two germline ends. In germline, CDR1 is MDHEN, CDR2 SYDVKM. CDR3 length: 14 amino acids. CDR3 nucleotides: TGTGCCAGCAGTTTAACCCTACATAATTCACCCCTCCACTTT. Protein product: CASSLTLHNSPLHF.

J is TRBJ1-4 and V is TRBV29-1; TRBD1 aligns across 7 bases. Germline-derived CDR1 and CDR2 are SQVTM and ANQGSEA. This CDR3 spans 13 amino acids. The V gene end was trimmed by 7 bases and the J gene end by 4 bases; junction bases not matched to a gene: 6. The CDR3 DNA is TGCAGCGGTCGGGACAGCCTTAATGAAAAACTGTTTTTT. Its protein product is CSGRDSLNEKLFF.

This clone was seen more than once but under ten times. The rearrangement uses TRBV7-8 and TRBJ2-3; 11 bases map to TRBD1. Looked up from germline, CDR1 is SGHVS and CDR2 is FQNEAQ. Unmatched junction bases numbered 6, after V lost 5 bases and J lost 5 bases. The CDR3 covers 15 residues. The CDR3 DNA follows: TGTGCCAGCAGCGCCCGGACAGGGGGCAAAGATACGCAGTATTTT. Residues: CASSARTGGKDTQYF.

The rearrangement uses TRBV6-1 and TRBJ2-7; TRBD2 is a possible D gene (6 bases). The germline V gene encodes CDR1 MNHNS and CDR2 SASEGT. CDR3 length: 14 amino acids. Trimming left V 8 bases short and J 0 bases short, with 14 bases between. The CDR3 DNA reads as TGTGCCAGCCTCCAGGCGGAGGGCTCCTACGAGCAGTACTTC. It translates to CASLQAEGSYEQYF.

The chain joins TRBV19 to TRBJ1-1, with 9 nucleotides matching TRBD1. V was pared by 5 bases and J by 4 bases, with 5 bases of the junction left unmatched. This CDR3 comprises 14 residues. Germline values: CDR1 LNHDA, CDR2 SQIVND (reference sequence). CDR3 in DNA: TGTGCCAGTAGTCCCCAGGACAGGGGCACTGAAGCTTTCTTT. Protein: CASSPQDRGTEAFF.

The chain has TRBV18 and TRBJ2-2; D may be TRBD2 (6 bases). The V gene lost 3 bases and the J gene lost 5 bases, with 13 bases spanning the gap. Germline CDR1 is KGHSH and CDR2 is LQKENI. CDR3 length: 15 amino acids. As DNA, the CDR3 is TGTGCCAGCTCACCTCGGGAGTTGATAACCGGGGAGCTGTTTTTT. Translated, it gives CASSPRELITGELFF.

This CDR3 is CAWNSGTGLYEQYF. The CDR3, as DNA: TGTGCCTGGAATTCCGGGACAGGGCTCTACGAGCAGTACTTC. The V and J genes are TRBV30 and TRBJ2-7; 9 bases align to TRBD1. CDR3 length equals 14 residues. The V gene's germline CDR1 is GTSNPN and CDR2 SVGIG (reference sequence). J was trimmed by 3 bases and V by 4 bases; bases with no gene match: 7.

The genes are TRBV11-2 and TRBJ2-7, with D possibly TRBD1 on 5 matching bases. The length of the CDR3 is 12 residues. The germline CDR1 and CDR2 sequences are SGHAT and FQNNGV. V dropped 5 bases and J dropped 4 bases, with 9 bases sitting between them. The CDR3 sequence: CASSQTVYEQYF. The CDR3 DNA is TGTGCCAGCAGCCAGACAGTATACGAGCAGTACTTC.